Presented here are 10 T cell receptor beta chains from one specimen sequenced in a study of regulatory T cells in long-lasting Graves disease. CDR3 regions were amplified by Arm-PCR using iRepertoire HTBI primers to build TCR beta libraries. TCRdb called the multiplex PCR reads again in MiXCR, with one record for every CDR3 protein. The sample carries 530,000 or so distinct CDR3 sequences, roughly a sixth recorded once. Time point in this sample: newly diagnosed GD, antithyroid drugs for less than 3 months. With RNA extracted from PBMCs as input, the TCR library was made. These records were also assigned to another study, of T cells in Graves' hyperthyroidism and ophthalmopathy.

Sequenced material: peripheral blood mononuclear cells (PBMCs), taken at new diagnosis, from a patient treated with antithyroid drugs. Every receptor here comes from a man aged 18-30 years with Graves disease.

With regard to this clonotype: This could be a read error, since a much larger clone is one nucleotide away. The rearrangement links TRBV27 to TRBJ2-7, with D possibly being TRBD2 (6 bases). With the DNA end fitting TRBJ2-1 better, the J assignment may be wrong. This CDR3 has 16 amino acids. Germline CDR1 and CDR2: MNHEY and SMNVEV (reference sequence). CDR3 coding DNA: TGTGCCAGCAGCTCAGCCCCGACTAGAGGGGCCAATGAGCAGTTCTTC. Translation gives CASSSAPTRGANEQFF.

The rearrangement links TRBV6-1 to TRBJ2-7; 7 bases are shared with TRBD2. Germline V gene data show CDR1 as MNHNS and CDR2 as SASEGT. CDR3 size: 15 residues. Trimming at V came to 5 bases and at J to 2 bases, leaving 9 bases not matched to a gene. The CDR3 here is CASSRQTGGAYEQYF. DNA for the CDR3: TGTGCCAGCAGTCGCCAAACGGGAGGCGCCTACGAGCAGTACTTC.

There are many counts of this clonotype. V usage is TRBV10-3 and J usage is TRBJ1-6, with D perhaps matching TRBD1 (5 bases). V was shortened by 2 bases and J by 9 bases, with 17 bases between the two germline ends. The CDR3 runs to 16 residues. Germline lookup yields CDR1 ENHRY and CDR2 SYGVKD. In DNA, the CDR3 is TGTGCCATCAGTGAGACCCCAGGGAGGGAAGGTTCACCCCTCCACTTT. The encoded protein is CAISETPGREGSPLHF.

There are many counts of this clonotype. The chain is built from TRBV6-1 and TRBJ2-7; TRBD2 matches at 10 bases. CDR3 length: 15 amino acids. Trimming at V came to 6 bases and at J to 2 bases, leaving 7 bases not matched to a gene. Germline V gene data show CDR1 as MNHNS and CDR2 as SASEGT. The DNA for the CDR3 is TGTGCCAGCAGCTCCGGACTAGCGGAACCCTACGAGCAGTACTTC. The encoded protein is CASSSGLAEPYEQYF.

This clonotype was detected a few times. V is TRBV12-3 or TRBV12-4 and J is TRBJ2-7; D is uncertain. V lost 6 bases, J lost 5 bases, and 14 bases lay in between. There are 13 residues in the CDR3. CDR3 in DNA: TGTGCCAGCAGCCCCGTTAGCCTAGACGAGCAGTACTTC. Protein sequence: CASSPVSLDEQYF.

The chain couples TRBV28 to TRBJ1-2; D is possibly TRBD1 (5 bases). CDR3 length: 15 residues. Germline lookup yields CDR1 MDHEN and CDR2 SYDVKM. Between the trimmed V and J ends, which lost 6 bases and 4 bases, there was a span of 18 bases. CDR3 protein: CASSRTSGGTYGYTF. CDR3 bases: TGTGCCAGCAGCCGGACGAGTGGGGGTACCTATGGCTACACCTTC.

There are many counts of this clonotype. The chain uses TRBV10-2 and TRBJ2-7; weak D call: TRBD2 (5 bases). The CDR3 is 15 residues long. Germline V gives CDR1 WSHSY, CDR2 SAAADI. V lost 0 bases and J 1 base, leaving 10 bases between the germline ends. Here the CDR3 reads CASSESGGQSYEQYF. Written as DNA, the CDR3 is TGCGCCAGCAGTGAGTCTGGCGGGCAATCCTACGAGCAGTACTTC.

This clonotype turned up a few times. V gene TRBV20-1 combines with J gene TRBJ2-1; TRBD2 aligns across 10 bases. The V and J ends lost 6 bases and 6 bases, in that order; junction bases with no gene match: 8. The CDR3 loop spans 14 amino acids. From germline, CDR1 is DFQATT and CDR2 SNEGSKA (reference sequence). This CDR3 reads CSADLAGAPNEQFF. Written as DNA, the CDR3 is TGCAGTGCAGATCTAGCGGGAGCTCCCAATGAGCAGTTCTTC.

Concerning this clonotype itself: A read error may be the cause here, since a much bigger clone is one base away. The chain joins TRBV27 to TRBJ2-7; D is perhaps TRBD2 (5 bases). Germline CDR1 is MNHEY and CDR2 is SMNVEV (reference sequence). CDR3 length: 15 residues. V lost 2 bases, J lost 7 bases, and 18 bases lay in between. Written as DNA, the CDR3 is TGTGCCAGCAGTTTAGGGAGTGGGCAGCCCAATGAGCAGTACTTC. Its translation: CASSLGSGQPNEQYF.

Worth noting for this clonotype: Just one base apart from a much larger clone, this may be a read error. As the CDR3 is not closed by the conserved phenylalanine or tryptophan, this likely results from a read error. The gene calls are TRBV12-5 and TRBJ2-7, with unresolved D. CDR1 is LGHNT and CDR2 is FRNRAP in the germline V gene. The CDR3 spans 15 residues. V was trimmed by 4 bases and J by 5 bases, leaving 18 bases between them. The CDR3 loop reads CASGSGNGRLHEQYS. The CDR3 bases are TGTGCTAGTGGTTCTGGGAACGGGCGACTCCACGAGCAGTACTCC.